This is a list of T cell receptor beta chains from one sample in a study of cytomegalovirus exposure and HLA in healthy donors. The table came from immunoSEQ multiplex PCR; TCRdb's copy has only in-frame clones and leaves some out. The table shows just over 150,000 clones, with 80% to 90% occurring only once. Sequenced material: PBMCs. These receptors all come from a man aged 18 to 30 in good health and CMV-seronegative. The CDR3 runs from the conserved cysteine through the conserved F or W. Not all rows give a size; the values are once, few, many and, for expanded clones, a class.

clone size: NA; V gene: TRBV7-9; CDR3 protein: CASSPQGSGANVLTF
clone size: NA; V gene: TRBV4-1; CDR3 protein: CASSQDPGNTEAFF
clone size: NA; V gene: TRBV10-3; CDR3 protein: CAIRAGTAYEQYF
clone size: NA; V gene: TRBV6-5; CDR3 protein: CASSPRDSASYEQYF
clone size: NA; V gene: TRBV6-1; CDR3 protein: CASTGDSTYQPQHF
clone size: few; V gene: TRBV27; CDR3 protein: CASSLGTGATYGYTF
clone size: NA; V gene: TRBV2; CDR3 protein: CATLTGPTYEQYF
clone size: NA; V gene: TRBV5-4; CDR3 protein: CASSPGGEETQYF
clone size: NA; V gene: TRBV10-3; CDR3 protein: CAISVGVSGNTIYF
clone size: NA; V gene: TRBV2; CDR3 protein: CASSEDEGASYEQYF
clone size: few; V gene: TRBV27; CDR3 protein: CASSIRGLGQPQHF
clone size: NA; V gene: TRBV6-6; CDR3 protein: CASSYLGGLDGYTF
clone size: NA; V gene: TRBV28; CDR3 protein: CASRTFLAEAYEQYF
clone size: NA; V gene: TRBV29-1; CDR3 protein: CSVQYRAGGETQYF
clone size: NA; V gene: TRBV14; CDR3 protein: CASSQTFGTSGSSDTQYF
clone size: NA; V gene: TRBV9; CDR3 protein: CASSADPSGSTTGELFF
clone size: NA; V gene: TRBV6-5; CDR3 protein: CASRPGTGATYEQFF
clone size: NA; V gene: TRBV28; CDR3 protein: CASNPGEFLTSGDTEAFF
clone size: few; V gene: TRBV14; CDR3 protein: CASSQDYWNTEAFF
clone size: NA; V gene: TRBV25-1; CDR3 protein: CASSTIAPVAGVENEQFF
clone size: NA; V gene: TRBV29-1; CDR3 protein: CSVPYPVEFDYGEQYF
clone size: NA; V gene: TRBV28; CDR3 protein: CASSLIMGGGRGRGRNQPQHF
clone size: NA; V gene: TRBV15; CDR3 protein: CATSRNTGAHEAFF
clone size: NA; V gene: TRBV5-4; CDR3 protein: CASSFSGLGTEAFF
clone size: NA; V gene: TRBV5-4; CDR3 protein: CASSLGPGLTDTQYF
clone size: NA; V gene: TRBV7-9; CDR3 protein: CASSLVGGREKLFF
clone size: NA; V gene: TRBV29-1; CDR3 protein: CSVDGWTSGREEQYF
clone size: NA; V gene: TRBV30; CDR3 protein: CAWSPRGLNAGELFF
clone size: NA; V gene: TRBV28; CDR3 protein: CASRTGTGAYNEQFF
clone size: NA; V gene: TRBV7-9; CDR3 protein: CASSLVSSGNTIYF
clone size: NA; V gene: TRBV21-1; CDR3 protein: CASSGGAGGNQPQHF
clone size: NA; V gene: TRBV27; CDR3 protein: CASSLSGPAGRRGETQYF
clone size: NA; V gene: TRBV10-3; CDR3 protein: CAISESANTQYF
clone size: once; V gene: TRBV18; CDR3 protein: CASSLDRGIAEAFF
clone size: NA; V gene: TRBV7-9; CDR3 protein: CSSSHDSSYEQYF
clone size: NA; V gene: TRBV9; CDR3 protein: CASSPAGASLYEQYF
clone size: once; V gene: TRBV9; CDR3 protein: CASSVGSYNEQFF
clone size: NA; V gene: TRBV7-3; CDR3 protein: CASSPGQEYGYTF
clone size: NA; V gene: TRBV27; CDR3 protein: CASSLAGVSGANVLTF
clone size: NA; V gene: TRBV11-3; CDR3 protein: CASSGRGRAWTEAFF
clone size: NA; V gene: TRBV2; CDR3 protein: CASSDTVDQPQHF
clone size: few; V gene: TRBV19; CDR3 protein: CASSIRQGAILPSDF
clone size: NA; V gene: TRBV5-5; CDR3 protein: CASSLSQGSETQYF
clone size: NA; V gene: TRBV6-1; CDR3 protein: CASIRNTHSEQFF
clone size: NA; V gene: TRBV2; CDR3 protein: CASSELRGDPSNQPQHF
clone size: NA; V gene: TRBV7-9; CDR3 protein: CASSTTLVSGEQYF
clone size: once; V gene: TRBV7-9; CDR3 protein: CASSSGTSGYNEQFF
clone size: NA; V gene: TRBV7-8; CDR3 protein: CASATGYSNQPQHF
clone size: NA; V gene: TRBV6-5; CDR3 protein: CASSYGSEPEETQYF
clone size: NA; V gene: TRBV6-1; CDR3 protein: CASSRQGSGNTIYF
clone size: NA; V gene: TRBV11-2; CDR3 protein: CASSLDPSGTGSSEQYF
clone size: NA; V gene: TRBV2; CDR3 protein: CASRTHRGASNQPQHF
clone size: NA; V gene: TRBV7-2; CDR3 protein: CASSPLAGSYEQYF
clone size: NA; V gene: TRBV28; CDR3 protein: CASSFLATENTGELFF
clone size: few; V gene: TRBV5-1; CDR3 protein: CASKGEETQYF
clone size: NA; V gene: TRBV5-1; CDR3 protein: CASSRSGGNTEAFF
clone size: NA; V gene: TRBV10-3; CDR3 protein: CAISRGQGGTSTDTQYF
clone size: NA; V gene: TRBV5-4; CDR3 protein: CASSPQTGNNEQFF
clone size: NA; V gene: TRBV19; CDR3 protein: CASSNSNYALANYGYTF